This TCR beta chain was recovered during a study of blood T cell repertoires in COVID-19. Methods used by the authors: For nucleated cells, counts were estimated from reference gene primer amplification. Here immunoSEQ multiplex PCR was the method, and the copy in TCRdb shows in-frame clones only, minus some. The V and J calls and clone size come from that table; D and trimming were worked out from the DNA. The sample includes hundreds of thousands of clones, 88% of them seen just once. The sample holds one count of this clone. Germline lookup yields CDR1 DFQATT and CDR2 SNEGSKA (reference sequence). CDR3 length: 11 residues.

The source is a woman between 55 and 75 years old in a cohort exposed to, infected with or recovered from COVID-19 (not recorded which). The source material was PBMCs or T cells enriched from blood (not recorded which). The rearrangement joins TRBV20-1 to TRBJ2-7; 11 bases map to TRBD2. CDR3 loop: CSTGLAEEQYF. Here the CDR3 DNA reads TGCAGCACGGGACTAGCGGAAGAGCAGTACTTC.